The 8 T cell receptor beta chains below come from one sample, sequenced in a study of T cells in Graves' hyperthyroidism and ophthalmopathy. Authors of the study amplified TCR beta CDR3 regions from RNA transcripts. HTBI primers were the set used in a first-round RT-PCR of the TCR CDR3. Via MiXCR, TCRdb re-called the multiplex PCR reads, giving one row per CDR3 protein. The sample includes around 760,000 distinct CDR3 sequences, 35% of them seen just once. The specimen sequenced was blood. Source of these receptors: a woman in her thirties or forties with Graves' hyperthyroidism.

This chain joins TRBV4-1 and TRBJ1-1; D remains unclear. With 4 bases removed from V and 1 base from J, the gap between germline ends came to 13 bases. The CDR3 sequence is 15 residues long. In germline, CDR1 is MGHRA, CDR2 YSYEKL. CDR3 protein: CASSPTGHGNTEAFF. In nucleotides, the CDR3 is TGCGCCAGCAGCCCCACGGGCCACGGGAACACTGAAGCTTTCTTT.

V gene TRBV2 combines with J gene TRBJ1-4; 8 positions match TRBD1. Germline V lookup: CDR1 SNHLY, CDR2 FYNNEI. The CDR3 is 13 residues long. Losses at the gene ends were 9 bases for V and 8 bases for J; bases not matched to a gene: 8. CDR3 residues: CASTPGGREKLFF. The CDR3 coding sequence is TGTGCCAGTACGCCAGGGGGCCGGGAAAAACTGTTTTTT.

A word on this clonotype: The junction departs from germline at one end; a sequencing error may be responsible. The DNA for the CDR3 is TGTGCCAGCAGCGCTTACAGGGGATTT. Residues: CASSAYRGF. The V and J genes are TRBV11-2 and TRBJ1-1, with TRBD1 matching over 7 bases. CDR1 is SGHAT, CDR2 FQNNGV, per germline. The CDR3 sequence is 9 residues long.

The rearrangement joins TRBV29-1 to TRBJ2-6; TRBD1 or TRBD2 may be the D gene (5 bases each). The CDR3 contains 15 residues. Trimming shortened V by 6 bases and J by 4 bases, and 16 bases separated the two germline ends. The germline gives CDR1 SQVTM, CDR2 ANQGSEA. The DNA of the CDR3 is TGCAGCGTCGCCGAGGAAGGGACCGGGGCCAACGTCCTGACTTTC. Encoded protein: CSVAEEGTGANVLTF.

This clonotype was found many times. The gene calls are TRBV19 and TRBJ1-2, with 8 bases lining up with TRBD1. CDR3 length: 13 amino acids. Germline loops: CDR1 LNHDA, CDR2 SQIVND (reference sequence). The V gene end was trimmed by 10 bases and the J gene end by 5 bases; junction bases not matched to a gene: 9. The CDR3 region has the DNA TGTGCCACCCTGGGTCAGGGGGCGTATGGCTACACCTTC. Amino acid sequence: CATLGQGAYGYTF.

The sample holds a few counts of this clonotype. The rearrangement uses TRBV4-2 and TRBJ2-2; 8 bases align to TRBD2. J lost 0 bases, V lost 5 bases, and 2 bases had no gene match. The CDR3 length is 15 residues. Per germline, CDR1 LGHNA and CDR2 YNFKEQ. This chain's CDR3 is CASSELAANTGELFF. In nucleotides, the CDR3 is TGTGCCAGCAGCGAACTAGCGGCGAACACCGGGGAGCTGTTTTTT.

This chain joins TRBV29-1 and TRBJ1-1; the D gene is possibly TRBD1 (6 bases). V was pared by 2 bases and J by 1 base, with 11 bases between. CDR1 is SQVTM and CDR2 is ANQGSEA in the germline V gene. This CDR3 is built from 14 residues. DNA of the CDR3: TGCAGCGTTGAAAGTCGGGGGCGGAACACTGAAGCTTTCTTT. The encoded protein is CSVESRGRNTEAFF.

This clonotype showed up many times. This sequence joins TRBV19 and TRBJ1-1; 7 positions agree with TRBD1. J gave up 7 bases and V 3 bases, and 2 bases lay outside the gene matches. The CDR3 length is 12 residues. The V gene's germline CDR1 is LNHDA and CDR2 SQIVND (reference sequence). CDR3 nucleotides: TGTGCCAGTAGTATGGGGACAGTTGAAGCTTTCTTT. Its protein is CASSMGTVEAFF.